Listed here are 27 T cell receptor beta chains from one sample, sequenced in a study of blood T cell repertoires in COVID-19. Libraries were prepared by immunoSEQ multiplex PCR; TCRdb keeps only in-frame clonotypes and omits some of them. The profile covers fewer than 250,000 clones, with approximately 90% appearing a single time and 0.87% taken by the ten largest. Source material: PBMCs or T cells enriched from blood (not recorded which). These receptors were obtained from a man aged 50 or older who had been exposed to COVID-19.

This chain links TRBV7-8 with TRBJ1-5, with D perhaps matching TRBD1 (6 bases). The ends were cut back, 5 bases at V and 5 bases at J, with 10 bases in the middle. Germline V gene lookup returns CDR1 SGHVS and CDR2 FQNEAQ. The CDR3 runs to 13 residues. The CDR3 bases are TGTGCCAGCAGCCGGGACACATATCAGCCCCAGCATTTT. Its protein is CASSRDTYQPQHF.

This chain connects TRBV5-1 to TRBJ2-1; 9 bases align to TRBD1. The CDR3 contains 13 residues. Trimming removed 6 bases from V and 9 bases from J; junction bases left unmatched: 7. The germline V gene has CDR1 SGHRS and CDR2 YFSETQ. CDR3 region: CASTGQGRGEQFF. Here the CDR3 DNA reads TGCGCCAGCACGGGACAGGGTCGCGGTGAGCAGTTCTTC.

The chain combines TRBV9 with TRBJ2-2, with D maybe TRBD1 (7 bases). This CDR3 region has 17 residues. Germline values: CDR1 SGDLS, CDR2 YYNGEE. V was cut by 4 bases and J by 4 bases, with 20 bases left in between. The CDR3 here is CASSQNRGVGGTGELFF. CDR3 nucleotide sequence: TGTGCCAGCAGCCAAAACAGGGGAGTGGGGGGCACCGGGGAGCTGTTTTTT.

The CDR3 sequence is CASSVGGPNSGNTIYF. In DNA, the CDR3 is TGTGCCAGCAGCGTCGGGGGGCCGAACTCTGGAAACACCATATATTTT. The J gene is TRBJ1-3, the V gene TRBV9, with a weak D call TRBD1 (6 bases). With 2 bases removed from V and 0 bases from J, the gap between germline ends came to 12 bases. The CDR3 is 16 amino acids. CDR1 SGDLS and CDR2 YYNGEE come from the germline V gene.

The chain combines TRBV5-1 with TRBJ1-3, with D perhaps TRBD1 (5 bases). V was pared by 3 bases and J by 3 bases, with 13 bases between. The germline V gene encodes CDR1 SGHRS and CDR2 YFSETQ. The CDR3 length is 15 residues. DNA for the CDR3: TGCGCCAGCAGCTCTGGACAAACCTTTGGAAACACCATATATTTT. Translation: CASSSGQTFGNTIYF.

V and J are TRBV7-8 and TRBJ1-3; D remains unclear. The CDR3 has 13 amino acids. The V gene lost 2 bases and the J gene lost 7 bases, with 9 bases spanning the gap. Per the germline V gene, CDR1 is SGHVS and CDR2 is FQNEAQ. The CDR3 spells CASSLLSGNTIYF. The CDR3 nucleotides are TGTGCCAGCAGCTTACTATCGGGTAACACCATATATTTT.

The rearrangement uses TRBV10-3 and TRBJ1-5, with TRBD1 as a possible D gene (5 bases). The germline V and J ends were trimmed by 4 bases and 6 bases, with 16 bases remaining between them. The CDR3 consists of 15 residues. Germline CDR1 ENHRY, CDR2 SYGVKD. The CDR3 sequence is CAISGTRTPPQPQHF. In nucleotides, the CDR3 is TGTGCCATCAGTGGGACCCGGACACCACCTCAGCCCCAGCATTTT.

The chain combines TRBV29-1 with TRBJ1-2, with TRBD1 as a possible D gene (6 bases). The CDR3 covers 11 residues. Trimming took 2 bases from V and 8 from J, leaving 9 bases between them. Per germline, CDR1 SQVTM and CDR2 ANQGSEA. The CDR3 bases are TGCAGCGTTGAAAGGGACATGGGCTACACCTTC. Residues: CSVERDMGYTF.

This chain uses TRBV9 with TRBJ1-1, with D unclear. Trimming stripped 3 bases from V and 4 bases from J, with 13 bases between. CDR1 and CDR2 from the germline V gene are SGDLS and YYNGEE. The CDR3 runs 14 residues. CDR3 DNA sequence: TGTGCCAGCAGCGAAGAGGGAATGGGCACTGAAGCTTTCTTT. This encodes CASSEEGMGTEAFF.

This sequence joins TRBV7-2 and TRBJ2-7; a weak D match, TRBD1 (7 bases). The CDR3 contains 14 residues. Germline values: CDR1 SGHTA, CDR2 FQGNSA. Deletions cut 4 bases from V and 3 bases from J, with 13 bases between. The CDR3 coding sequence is TGTGCCAGCAGCTCAGGGGGGAGTTACTACGAGCAGTACTTC. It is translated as CASSSGGSYYEQYF.

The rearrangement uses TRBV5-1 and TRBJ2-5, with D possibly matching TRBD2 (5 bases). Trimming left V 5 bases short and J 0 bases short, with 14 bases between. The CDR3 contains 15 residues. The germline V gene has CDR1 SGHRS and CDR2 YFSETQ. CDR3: CASRTPRADQETQYF. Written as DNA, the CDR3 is TGCGCCAGCAGAACCCCGCGGGCCGACCAAGAGACCCAGTACTTC.

The CDR3 here is CASSLIGQGLSYNEQFF. The DNA of the CDR3 is TGTGCCAGCAGCTTAATTGGACAGGGTCTTTCCTACAATGAGCAGTTCTTC. V is TRBV7-3 and J is TRBJ2-1, with TRBD1 identical over 8 bases. With 1 base clipped from V and 1 base from J, the junction kept 6 bases outside the gene matches. Germline CDR1 and CDR2: SGHTA and FQGTGA. The CDR3 covers 17 residues.

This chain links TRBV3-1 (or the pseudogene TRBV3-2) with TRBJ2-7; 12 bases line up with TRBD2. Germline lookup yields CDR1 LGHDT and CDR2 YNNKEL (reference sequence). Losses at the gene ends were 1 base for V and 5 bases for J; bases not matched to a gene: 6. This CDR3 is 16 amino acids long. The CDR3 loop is CASSQGHGLAGNEQYV. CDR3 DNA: TGTGCCAGCAGCCAAGGACACGGACTAGCGGGAAACGAGCAGTACGTC.

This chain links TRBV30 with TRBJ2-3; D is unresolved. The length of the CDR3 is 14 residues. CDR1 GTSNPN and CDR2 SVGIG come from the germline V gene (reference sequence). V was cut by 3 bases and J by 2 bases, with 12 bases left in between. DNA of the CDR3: TGTGCCTGGAGGGTCCAAACACACACAGATACGCAGTATTTT. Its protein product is CAWRVQTHTDTQYF.

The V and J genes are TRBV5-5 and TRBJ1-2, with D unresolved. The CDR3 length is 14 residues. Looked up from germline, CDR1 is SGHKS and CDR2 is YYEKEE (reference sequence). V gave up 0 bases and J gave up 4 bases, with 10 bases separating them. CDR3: CASSLAGFAYGYTF. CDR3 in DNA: TGTGCCAGCAGCTTGGCAGGCTTCGCCTATGGCTACACCTTC.

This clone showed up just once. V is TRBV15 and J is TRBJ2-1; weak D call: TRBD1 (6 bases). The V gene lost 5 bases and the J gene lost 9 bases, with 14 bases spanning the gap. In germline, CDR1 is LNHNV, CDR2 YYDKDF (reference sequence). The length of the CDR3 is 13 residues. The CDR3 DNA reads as TGTGCCACCAGCGGGACACGGAATGGTGAGCAGTTCTTC. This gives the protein CATSGTRNGEQFF.

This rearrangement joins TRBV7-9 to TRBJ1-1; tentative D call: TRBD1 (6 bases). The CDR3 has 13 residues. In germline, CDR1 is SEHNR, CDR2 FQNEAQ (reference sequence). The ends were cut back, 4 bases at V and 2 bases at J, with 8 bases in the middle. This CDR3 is CASSWGHNTEAFF. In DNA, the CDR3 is TGTGCCAGCAGCTGGGGACATAACACTGAAGCTTTCTTT.

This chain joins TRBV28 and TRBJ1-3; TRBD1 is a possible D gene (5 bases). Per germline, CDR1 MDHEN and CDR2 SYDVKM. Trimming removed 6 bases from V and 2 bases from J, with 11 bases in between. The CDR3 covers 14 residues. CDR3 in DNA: TGTGCCAGCAGGGGGCCGGACACTGGAAACACCATATATTTT. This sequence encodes CASRGPDTGNTIYF.

The CDR3 sequence: CASSPRGAMNTEAFF. CDR3 nucleotides: TGTGCCAGCAGCCCTCGGGGAGCAATGAACACTGAAGCTTTCTTT. The rearrangement uses TRBV11-3 and TRBJ1-1; D is unresolved. Trimming shortened V by 5 bases and J by 0 bases, and 13 bases separated the two germline ends. CDR1 SGHNT and CDR2 YENEEA come from the germline V gene. There are 15 residues in the CDR3.

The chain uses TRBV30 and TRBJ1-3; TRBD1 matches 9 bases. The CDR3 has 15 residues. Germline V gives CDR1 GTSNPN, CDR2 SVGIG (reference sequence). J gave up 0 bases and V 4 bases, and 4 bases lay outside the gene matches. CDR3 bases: TGTGCCTGGATTATGACAGGGGGCTCTGGAAACACCATATATTTT. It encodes CAWIMTGGSGNTIYF.

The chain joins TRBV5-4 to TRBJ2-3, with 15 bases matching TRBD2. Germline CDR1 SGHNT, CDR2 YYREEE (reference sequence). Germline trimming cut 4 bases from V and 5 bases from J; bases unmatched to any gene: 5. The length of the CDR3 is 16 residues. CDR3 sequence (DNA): TGTGCCAGCAGCGCTGGACTAGCGGGGGGGGAAGATACGCAGTATTTT. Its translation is CASSAGLAGGEDTQYF. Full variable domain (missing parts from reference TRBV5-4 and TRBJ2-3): ETGVTQSPTHLIKTRGQQVTLRCSSQSGHNTVSWYQQALGQGPQFIFQYYREEENGRGNFPPRFSGLQFPNYSSELNVNALELDDSALYLCASSAGLAGGEDTQYFGPGTRLTVL.

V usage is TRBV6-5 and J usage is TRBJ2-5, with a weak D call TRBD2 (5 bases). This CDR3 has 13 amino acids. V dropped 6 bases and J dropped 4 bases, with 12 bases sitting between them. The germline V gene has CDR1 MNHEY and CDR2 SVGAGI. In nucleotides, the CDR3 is TGTGCCAGCAGCCCCCCGAGCGGAGAGACCCAGTACTTC. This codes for CASSPPSGETQYF.

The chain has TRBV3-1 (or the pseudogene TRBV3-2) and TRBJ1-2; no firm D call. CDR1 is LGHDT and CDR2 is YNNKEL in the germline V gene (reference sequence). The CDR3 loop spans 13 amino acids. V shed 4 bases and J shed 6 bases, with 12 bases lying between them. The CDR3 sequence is CASSPRWGDGYTF. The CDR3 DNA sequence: TGTGCCAGCAGCCCCCGTTGGGGAGATGGCTACACCTTC.

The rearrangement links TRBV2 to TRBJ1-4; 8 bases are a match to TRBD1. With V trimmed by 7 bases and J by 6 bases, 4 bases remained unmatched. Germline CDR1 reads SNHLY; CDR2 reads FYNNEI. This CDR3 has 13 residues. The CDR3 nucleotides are TGTGCCAGCAACAAGGACAGGGATGAAAAACTGTTTTTT. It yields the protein CASNKDRDEKLFF. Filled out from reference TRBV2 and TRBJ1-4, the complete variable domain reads EPEVTQTPSHQVTQMGQEVILRCVPISNHLYFYWYRQILGQKVEFLVSFYNNEISEKSEIFDDQFSVERPDGSNFTLKIRSTKLEDSAMYFCASNKDRDEKLFFGSGTQLSVL.

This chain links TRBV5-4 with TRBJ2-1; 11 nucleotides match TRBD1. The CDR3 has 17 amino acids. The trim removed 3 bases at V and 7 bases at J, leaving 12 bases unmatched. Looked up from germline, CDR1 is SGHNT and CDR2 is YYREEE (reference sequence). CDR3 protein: CASSSGVDRGRRNEQFF. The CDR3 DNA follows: TGTGCCAGCAGCTCCGGGGTGGACAGGGGGCGCAGGAATGAGCAGTTCTTC.

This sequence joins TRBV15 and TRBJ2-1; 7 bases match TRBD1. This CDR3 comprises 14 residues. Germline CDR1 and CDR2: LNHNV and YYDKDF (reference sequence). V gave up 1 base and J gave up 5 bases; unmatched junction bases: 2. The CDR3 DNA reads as TGTGCCACCAGCAGAGGAGGACAGGACAATGAGCAGTTCTTC. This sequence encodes CATSRGGQDNEQFF.

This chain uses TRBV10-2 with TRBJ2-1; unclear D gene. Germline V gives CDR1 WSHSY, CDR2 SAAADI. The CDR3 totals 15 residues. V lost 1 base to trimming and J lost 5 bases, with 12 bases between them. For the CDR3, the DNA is TGCGCCAGCAGTGAGTACAGTCTATCGGACAATGAGCAGTTCTTC. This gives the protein CASSEYSLSDNEQFF.